This T cell receptor beta chain emerged from a study of shared clonotypes between healthy human individuals. Sequenced by immunoSEQ multiplex PCR; TCRdb stores in-frame clones only, minus some. This sample has over 2 million clones, with 95% found just once. Germline CDR1 is SGHDN and CDR2 is FVKESK. The V and J ends lost 4 bases and 12 bases, in that order; junction bases with no gene match: 3. The CDR3 is 12 amino acids. The J gene is TRBJ2-2, the V gene TRBV14, with 9 bases fitting TRBD2. What was sequenced was naive CD4+ T cells sorted from blood. As for subset: CD45RA+ positively selected. This clonotype originated in a man younger than 35 in good health. The CDR3: CASSPSGRQLFF. The CDR3 coding sequence is TGTGCCAGCAGCCCAAGCGGGAGGCAGCTGTTTTTT. Combining the CDR3 with reference TRBV14 and TRBJ2-2 gives the whole variable domain EAGVTQFPSHSVIEKGQTVTLRCDPISGHDNLYWYRRVMGKEIKFLLHFVKESKQDESGMPNNRFLAERTGGTYSTLKVQPAELEDSGVYFCASSPSGRQLFFGEGSRLTVL.